Following are 6 T cell receptor beta chains from one sample sequenced in a study of chemoradiotherapy in HPV16-positive cancers. The method was immunoSEQ multiplex PCR; TCRdb's version includes in-frame clones alone and lacks a portion of them. The sample has tens of thousands of clones; roughly 86% are singletons. This specimen consisted of blood, obtained from a patient who underwent chemoradiotherapy. These receptors originate from a human donor with HPV-associated anogenital cancer.

This clone is medium-sized within its sample. The V call is TRBV2, the J call TRBJ2-1; 11 nucleotides agree with TRBD2. V dropped 4 bases and J dropped 5; count of bases not matched to a gene: 4. Per germline, CDR1 SNHLY and CDR2 FYNNEI. The CDR3 consists of 15 residues. This CDR3 is CASSGLLAGDNEQFF. The CDR3 nucleotides are TGTGCCAGCAGTGGTCTACTAGCGGGGGACAATGAGCAGTTCTTC.

By share, this clone ranks as medium-sized. The gene calls are TRBV6-6 and TRBJ1-2; no definite D call. The CDR3 is made up of 14 amino acids. Between the trimmed V and J ends, which lost 6 bases and 2 bases, there was a span of 13 bases. Germline V CDR1 and CDR2: MNHNY, SVGAGI (reference sequence). CDR3: CASSPETGNYGYTF. The DNA for the CDR3 is TGTGCCAGCAGCCCTGAGACGGGGAACTATGGCTACACCTTC.

V and J are TRBV5-4 and TRBJ1-1, with 7 bases matching TRBD1. The CDR3 length is 17 residues. After removal of 0 bases from V and 4 bases from J, the junction contained 12 bases not matched to a gene. CDR1 is SGHNT, CDR2 YYREEE, per germline (reference sequence). The CDR3 DNA reads TGTGCCAGCAGCTTGGGGGTGGGAGGGGGCGCGACCACTGAAGCTTTCTTT. Amino acid sequence: CASSLGVGGGATTEAFF. Together with reference TRBV5-4 and TRBJ1-1, the CDR3 gives the full variable domain: ETGVTQSPTHLIKTRGQQVTLRCSSQSGHNTVSWYQQALGQGPQFIFQYYREEENGRGNFPPRFSGLQFPNYSSELNVNALELDDSALYLCASSLGVGGGATTEAFFGQGTRLTVV.

The J gene is TRBJ1-5, the V gene TRBV27, with D unclear. The CDR3 runs to 14 residues. Per germline, CDR1 MNHEY and CDR2 SMNVEV (reference sequence). Trimming shortened V by 7 bases and J by 2 bases, and 12 bases separated the two germline ends. The CDR3 is CASTPLLGNQPQHF. The CDR3 coding sequence is TGTGCCAGCACCCCATTGTTGGGCAATCAGCCCCAGCATTTT.

J is TRBJ2-7 and V is TRBV25-1; D not resolved. This CDR3 is built from 11 residues. Trimming removed 4 bases at V and 3 bases at J, with 4 bases between. CDR1 and CDR2 from the germline V gene are MGHDK and SYGVNS. As DNA, the CDR3 is TGTGCCAGCAGTGTCCTCTACGAGCAGTACTTC. Amino acid sequence: CASSVLYEQYF.

V gene TRBV19 combines with J gene TRBJ2-7, with 10 nucleotides matching TRBD1. J gave up 6 bases and V 4 bases, and 9 bases lay outside the gene matches. The CDR3 has 15 residues. CDR1 LNHDA and CDR2 SQIVND come from the germline V gene (reference sequence). This CDR3 reads CASSKSGQGRSEQYF. DNA of the CDR3: TGTGCCAGTAGTAAATCGGGACAGGGGAGATCCGAGCAGTACTTC.